This TCR beta chain was captured in a study of OX40 agonist ivuxolimab in advanced cancers. This CDR3 is 14 amino acids long. Per the germline V gene, CDR1 is SGDLS and CDR2 is YYNGEE. As for this clone: Sequence at one end of the junction differs from germline and may be a read error.

Profiling relied on immunoSEQ multiplex PCR, and the TCRdb table lists in-frame clones only, not all of them. The profile covers approximately 19,000 clones, with 70% to 90% appearing a single time and approximately 12% taken by the ten largest. This sequence joins TRBV9 and TRBJ1-2, with 10 bases lining up with TRBD1. The sample in question was CD4+ or CD8+ T cells sorted from blood, obtained in a trial of the OX40 agonist ivuxolimab. This TCR was recovered from an adult with an advanced solid tumor such as melanoma, head and neck, liver or kidney cancer. The CDR3 region has the DNA TGTGCCGGCAGCGCAGGACAGGGGGTCTATGGCTACACCTTC. Translating it yields CAGSAGQGVYGYTF.